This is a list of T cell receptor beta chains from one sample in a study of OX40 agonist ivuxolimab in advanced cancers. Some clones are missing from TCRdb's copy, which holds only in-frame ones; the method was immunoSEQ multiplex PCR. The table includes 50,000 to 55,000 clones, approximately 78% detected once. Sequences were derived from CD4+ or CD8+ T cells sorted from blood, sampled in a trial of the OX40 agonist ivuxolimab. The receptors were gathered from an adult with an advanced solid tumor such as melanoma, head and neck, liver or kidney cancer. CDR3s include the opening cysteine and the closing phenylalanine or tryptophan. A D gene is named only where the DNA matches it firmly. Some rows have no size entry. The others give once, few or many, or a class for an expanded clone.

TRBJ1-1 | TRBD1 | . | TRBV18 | TGTGCCAGCTCCCCCAGGACATGGACAGGGATGGACACTGAAGCTTTCTTT | CASSPRTWTGMDTEAFF
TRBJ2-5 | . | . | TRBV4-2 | TGTGCCAGCAGCCGACGACAGTCTCAAGAGACCCAGTACTTC | CASSRRQSQETQYF
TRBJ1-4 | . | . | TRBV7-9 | TGTGCCAGCGGCGGACAGACAACTAATGAAAAACTGTTTTTT | CASGGQTTNEKLFF
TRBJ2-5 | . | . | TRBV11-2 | TGTGCCAGCAGCCCAGGATTGGAGACCCAGTACTTC | CASSPGLETQYF
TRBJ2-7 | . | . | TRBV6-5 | TGTGCCAGCAGTGACCCGACCCCTCCCTACGAGCAGTACTTC | CASSDPTPPYEQYF
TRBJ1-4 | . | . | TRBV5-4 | TGTGCCAGCAGCTTGGGGGCCCTCGGCAGGGTAACTAATGAAAAACTGTTTTTT | CASSLGALGRVTNEKLFF
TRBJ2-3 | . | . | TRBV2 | TGTGCCAGCAATTTGGAGGGTCACACAGATACGCAGTATTTT | CASNLEGHTDTQYF
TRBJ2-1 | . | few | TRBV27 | TGTGCCAGCAGTTCCGGCGTGGCAGGGAGGTCCAATGAGCAGTTCTTC | CASSSGVAGRSNEQFF
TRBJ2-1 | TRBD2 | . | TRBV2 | TGTGCCAGCAGTGATCGGCGGGGGGGCCCCTACAATGAGCAGTTCTTC | CASSDRRGGPYNEQFF
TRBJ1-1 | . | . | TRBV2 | TGTGCCAGCAGACAAACAGGGTGGGGTGAAGCTTTCTTT | CASRQTGWGEAFF
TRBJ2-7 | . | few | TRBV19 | TGTGCCAGTAGTGGACAAGGGAGGTTCTACGAGCAGTACTTC | CASSGQGRFYEQYF
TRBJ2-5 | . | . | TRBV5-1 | TGCGCCAGCAGCTTGTCATTAGGCCAGGGACCATCACAAGAGACCCAGTACTTC | CASSLSLGQGPSQETQYF
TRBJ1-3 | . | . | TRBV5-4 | TGTGCCAGCAGCGGAGGGGTATCCGGAAACACCATATATTTT | CASSGGVSGNTIYF
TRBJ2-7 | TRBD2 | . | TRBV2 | TGTGCCAGCAGCCGCAGCGGGAGCTCCTACGAGCAGTACTTC | CASSRSGSSYEQYF
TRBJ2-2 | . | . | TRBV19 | TGTGCCAGTAGTCCCTCGGGCACCGGGGAGCTGTTTTTT | CASSPSGTGELFF
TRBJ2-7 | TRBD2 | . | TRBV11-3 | TGTGCCAGCAGCCCACCCGGGGGGAGTTACGAGCAGTACTTC | CASSPPGGSYEQYF
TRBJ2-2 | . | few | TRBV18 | TGTGCCAGCTCACCACTTACAGGTCAGAACACCGGGGAGCTGTTTTTT | CASSPLTGQNTGELFF
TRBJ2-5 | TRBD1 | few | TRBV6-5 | TGTGCCAGCAGGCACCGACAGGGACCGCAAGAGACCCAGTACTTC | CASRHRQGPQETQYF
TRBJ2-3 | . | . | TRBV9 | TGTGCCAGCAGTAAATTGACAGATACGCAGTATTTT | CASSKLTDTQYF
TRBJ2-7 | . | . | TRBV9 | TGTGCCAGCAGCGTAAGACTGACCGACGAGCAGTACTTC | CASSVRLTDEQYF
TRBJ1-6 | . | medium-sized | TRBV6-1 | TGTGCCAGCAGTGAAATTGGGGAATCACCCCTCCACTTT | CASSEIGESPLHF
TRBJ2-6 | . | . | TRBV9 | TGTGCCAGCAGCGTGTACCAGGGGACTGGGGCCAACGTCCTGACTTTC | CASSVYQGTGANVLTF
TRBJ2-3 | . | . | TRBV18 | TGTGCCAGCTCACCGGCGACTAGGAGCACAGATACGCAGTATTTT | CASSPATRSTDTQYF
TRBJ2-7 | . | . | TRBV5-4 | TGTGCCAGCAGCTTGCAAGGGATCACCGTCTTCAACGAGCAGTACTTC | CASSLQGITVFNEQYF
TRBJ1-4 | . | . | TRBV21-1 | TGTGCCAGCAGCAAAGAGGGTTTAGAAGCTAATGAAAAACTGTTTTTT | CASSKEGLEANEKLFF
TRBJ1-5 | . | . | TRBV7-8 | TGTGCCAGCAGCTTACCAGGACTCAATCAGCCCCAGCATTTT | CASSLPGLNQPQHF
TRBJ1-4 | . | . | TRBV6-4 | TGTGCCAGCAGAAGGGTAGAATGGTCAACTAATGAAAAACTGTTTTTT | CASRRVEWSTNEKLFF
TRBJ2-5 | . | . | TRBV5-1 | TGCGCCAGCAGTGAAGGGAAAGAGACCCAGTACTTC | CASSEGKETQYF
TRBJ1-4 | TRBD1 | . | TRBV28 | TGTGCCAGCAGTGGCCCGGGACAGGGAGAAAAACTGTTTTTT | CASSGPGQGEKLFF
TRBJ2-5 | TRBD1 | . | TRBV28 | TGTGCCAGCAGTCTCCCGGGACAGCAAGAGACCCAGTACTTC | CASSLPGQQETQYF
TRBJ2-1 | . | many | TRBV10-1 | TGCGCCAGCAGTGAGTCGAGGAGTCTTTTCTACAATGAGCAGTTCTTC | CASSESRSLFYNEQFF
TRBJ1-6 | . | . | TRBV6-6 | TGTGCCAGCAGTTTGGTCAGAGGAAATTCACCCCTCCACTTT | CASSLVRGNSPLHF
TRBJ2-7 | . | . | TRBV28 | TGTGCCAGCAGTGCTCAGGGTTACCACGAGCAGTACTTC | CASSAQGYHEQYF
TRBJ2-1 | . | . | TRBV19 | TGTGCCAGTAGATGGGGGATCAGGGGAATGGGCAACAATGAGCAGTTCTTC | CASRWGIRGMGNNEQFF
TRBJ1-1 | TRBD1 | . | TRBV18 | TGTGCCAGCTCACCCGGACAGGGTGGGAGGACTGAAGCTTTCTTT | CASSPGQGGRTEAFF
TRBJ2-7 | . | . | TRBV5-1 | TGCGCCAGCAGCTTGTCCGGAACCATCATCCACGAGCAGTACTTC | CASSLSGTIIHEQYF
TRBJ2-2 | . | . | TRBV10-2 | TGCGCCAGCAGACCACAGGGAATGCGGGAGCTGTTTTTT | CASRPQGMRELFF
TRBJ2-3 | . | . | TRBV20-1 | TGCAGTGCTAAGGCCCCAGATACGCAGTATTTT | CSAKAPDTQYF
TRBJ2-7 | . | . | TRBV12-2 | TGTGCAAGTCGCTTAGAAAGTGGGCCGGGCCCTTCCTACGAGCAGTACTTC | CASRLESGPGPSYEQYF
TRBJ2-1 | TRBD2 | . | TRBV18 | TGTGCCAGCTCACTAACTAGCGGGGGGGCATTGAATGAGCAGTTCTTC | CASSLTSGGALNEQFF
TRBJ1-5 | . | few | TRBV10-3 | TGTGCCATCAGTGAGATGGGGGGAAGGAATCAGCCCCAGCATTTT | CAISEMGGRNQPQHF
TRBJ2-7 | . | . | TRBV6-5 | TGTGCCAGCAGTTCGAGGGGACCCTACGAGCAGTACTTC | CASSSRGPYEQYF
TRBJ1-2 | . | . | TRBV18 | TGTGCCAGCTCACCCGGCGCAGACTCAACCTACACCTTC | CASSPGADSTYTF
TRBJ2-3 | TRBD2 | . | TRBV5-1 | TGCGCCAGCAGCTTCGGGGGGAGCACAGATACGCAGTATTTT | CASSFGGSTDTQYF
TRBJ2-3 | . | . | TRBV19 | TGTGCCAGTAGTTTTGGTCTCACAGATACGCAGTATTTT | CASSFGLTDTQYF
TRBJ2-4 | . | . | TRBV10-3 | TGTGCCATCAGTGAATGGGGTGGCGAGGACATTCAGTACTTC | CAISEWGGEDIQYF
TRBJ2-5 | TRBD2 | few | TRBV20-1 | TGCAGTGCACTAGCGGGGGAGACCCAGTACTTC | CSALAGETQYF
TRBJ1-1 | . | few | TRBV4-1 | TGCGCCAGCAGCCAAGATTACAGGGCCCTTTCGAACACTGAAGCTTTCTTT | CASSQDYRALSNTEAFF
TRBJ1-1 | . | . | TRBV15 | TGTGCCACCATAGGGGGTGGTGACACTGAAGCTTTCTTT | CATIGGGDTEAFF
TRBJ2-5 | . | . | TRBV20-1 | TGCAGTGCTTATCCTAGTGAGACCCAGTACTTC | CSAYPSETQYF
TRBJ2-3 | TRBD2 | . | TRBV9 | TGTGCCAGCAGCGTAGATTTAGCGGGGGGGGCCACAGATACGCAGTATTTT | CASSVDLAGGATDTQYF
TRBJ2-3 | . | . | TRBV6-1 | TGTGCCAGCAGTGAGGGTACAGATACGCAGTATTTT | CASSEGTDTQYF
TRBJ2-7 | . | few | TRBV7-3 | TGTGCCAGCAGCTTAAGCCAGGGGAGCATCTTC | CASSLSQGSIF
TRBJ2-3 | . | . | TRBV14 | TGTGCCAGCAGCCTTCTTCAAGGAGTCGCAGATACGCAGTATTTT | CASSLLQGVADTQYF